These T cell receptor beta chains were read from a single sample in a study of T cells in Graves' hyperthyroidism and ophthalmopathy. A single record per CDR3 protein comes from TCRdb applying MiXCR to the multiplex PCR reads. Of over 150,000 distinct CDR3 sequences listed, more than 15% are singletons. What was sequenced was blood. These receptor sequences come from a woman aged 50 to 60 with Graves' hyperthyroidism. Both conserved end residues are trimmed from each CDR3. The D gene is left open where the match is weak.

TRBV7-9	TRBJ1-2	TRBD1	ASSLGQGALDGYT
TRBV11-2	TRBJ2-7	TRBD1	ASSPLDRGGYEQY
TRBV20-1	TRBJ1-2	NA	SALGPYGYT
TRBV6-2/TRBV6-3	TRBJ2-1	NA	ASNYSTRYNEQF
TRBV5-1	TRBJ2-1	NA	ASSLEQATRDNEQF
TRBV19	TRBJ2-7	NA	ASSIFGEQY
TRBV7-9	TRBJ2-7	NA	ASSGGGPFVYEQY
TRBV11-2	TRBJ2-7	NA	ASSRSPPGGSFYEQY
TRBV5-1	TRBJ1-4	NA	ASSLKQYDEKLF
TRBV20-1	TRBJ1-1	NA	SANTGPMNTEAF
TRBV2	TRBJ1-2	TRBD1	ASSDLGQGNYGYT
TRBV6-2/TRBV6-3	TRBJ1-1	NA	ASSYRADRPAF
TRBV6-1	TRBJ2-7	TRBD1	ASSRQGYEQY
TRBV7-6	TRBJ1-1	NA	ASSAQVNTEAF
TRBV7-8	TRBJ1-1	NA	ASSSLVIGQTEAF
TRBV6-1	TRBJ1-1	TRBD1	ASSYGLTGTGVEAF
TRBV5-5	TRBJ2-3	NA	ASSPAGEDTQY
TRBV5-5	TRBJ1-1	NA	ASSLWVGGSTEAF
TRBV12-3/TRBV12-4	TRBJ2-7	NA	ASSFRGVQY
TRBV28	TRBJ1-2	TRBD1	ASSVTGDHYGYT
TRBV20-1	TRBJ1-1	NA	SAQPGFMNTEAF
TRBV2	TRBJ2-5	NA	ASSSGGETQY
TRBV5-1	TRBJ2-3	NA	ASSQTVYTDTQY
TRBV7-9	TRBJ1-1	NA	ASSLAVTATEAF
TRBV5-1	TRBJ2-1	NA	ASSLVGDEQF
TRBV6-9	TRBJ2-3	NA	ASSYVRDTYTDTQY
TRBV4-1	TRBJ1-2	NA	ASSQERDGYGYT
TRBV5-1	TRBJ2-1	NA	ASRQLARSEQF
TRBV18	TRBJ1-3	TRBD1	ASSPLGQASGNTIY
TRBV12-3/TRBV12-4	TRBJ1-6	TRBD1	ASSRRTGGSSYNSPLH
TRBV3-1	TRBJ2-7	NA	ASSQDMRAWRY
TRBV12-3/TRBV12-4	TRBJ1-2	NA	ASSPGRAIYGYT
TRBV5-1	TRBJ2-1	TRBD1	ASSNTNGQVYNEQF
TRBV6-1	TRBJ1-4	NA	ASSTPGPMGEKLF
TRBV7-8	TRBJ2-7	TRBD1	ASSLETGGGYEQY
TRBV5-1	TRBJ1-1	NA	ASSLGTKGTNTEAF
TRBV6-1	TRBJ1-1	NA	ASGGGYTEAF
TRBV29-1	TRBJ1-2	NA	SAHRDWGGYT
TRBV6-1	TRBJ2-1	TRBD2	ASQRTGTSGGRNEQF
TRBV2	TRBJ2-5	TRBD2	ASSGGGAEETQY
TRBV7-2	TRBJ1-2	TRBD1	ASSSGQADYGYT
TRBV7-8	TRBJ1-6	NA	ASSPYLGAGNSPLH
TRBV7-2	TRBJ1-5	NA	ASSRGMNQPQH
TRBV20-1	TRBJ2-2	NA	GGRTNTGELF
TRBV20-1	TRBJ2-3	TRBD1	SARDRKGAYTDTQY
TRBV2	TRBJ1-5	NA	ASSGQALDNQPQH
TRBV6-1	TRBJ2-7	NA	ASSELRGSYEQY
TRBV5-1	TRBJ2-7	TRBD1	ASGNRGSSYEQY
TRBV7-9	TRBJ2-7	NA	ASSSGASYEQY